Below are 6 T cell receptor beta chains sequenced from a single sample in a study of cytomegalovirus exposure and HLA in healthy donors. Assay: immunoSEQ multiplex PCR; the TCRdb copy retains only in-frame clones and omits some. In the table there are about 54,000 clones, roughly 90% of which are singletons. Sequences were obtained from PBMCs. The source is a woman younger than 35 in good health and CMV-seropositive.

The genes are TRBV7-2 and TRBJ2-5; 11 bases line up with TRBD2. The CDR3 loop spans 17 amino acids. Germline loops: CDR1 SGHTA, CDR2 FQGNSA. J was trimmed by 4 bases and V by 1 base; bases with no gene match: 8. CDR3 amino acids: CASSLVFGLAGGETQYF. The CDR3 bases are TGTGCCAGCAGCTTAGTGTTTGGCCTAGCGGGGGGAGAGACCCAGTACTTC.

The chain carries TRBV2 and TRBJ2-1, with TRBD2 identical over 8 bases. CDR1 is SNHLY, CDR2 FYNNEI, per germline. The CDR3 has 16 amino acids. V dropped 4 bases and J dropped 0; count of bases not matched to a gene: 5. The CDR3 loop is CASSVFSGASYNEQFF. The CDR3 coding sequence is TGTGCCAGCAGTGTATTTAGCGGGGCCTCCTACAATGAGCAGTTCTTC.

V and J are TRBV2 and TRBJ1-2, with TRBD1 identical over 7 bases. Germline V gene sequence: CDR1 SNHLY, CDR2 FYNNEI. V lost 6 bases to trimming and J lost 5 bases; unmatched junction nucleotides: 12. The CDR3 is 15 residues long. CDR3 sequence: CASREQGLTEYGYTF. The CDR3 DNA sequence: TGTGCCAGCAGGGAACAGGGGCTGACCGAATATGGCTACACCTTC.

The chain carries TRBV4-2 and TRBJ2-7, with 10 nucleotides matching TRBD1. CDR1 and CDR2 from the germline V gene are LGHNA and YNFKEQ. The V gene end was trimmed by 0 bases and the J gene end by 3 bases; junction bases not matched to a gene: 11. This CDR3 region has 18 residues. Written as DNA, the CDR3 is TGTGCCAGCAGCCAAGATGTCATGGGACAGGGGTCAGGCTACGAGCAGTACTTC. Its translation: CASSQDVMGQGSGYEQYF.

The chain combines TRBV15 with TRBJ1-2, with unresolved D. Germline CDR1 reads LNHNV; CDR2 reads YYDKDF (reference sequence). CDR3 length: 15 residues. V lost 3 bases to trimming and J lost 3 bases, with 14 bases between them. In nucleotides, the CDR3 is TGTGCCACCAGCAGCCTGACCGGGTCCTACTATGGCTACACCTTC. Residues: CATSSLTGSYYGYTF.

The chain carries TRBV9 and TRBJ1-1; 7 bases are a match to TRBD1. This CDR3 comprises 14 residues. J was trimmed by 4 bases and V by 8 bases; bases with no gene match: 11. Germline lookup yields CDR1 SGDLS and CDR2 YYNGEE. As DNA, the CDR3 is TGTGCCAGTAAATCCGGGACAGTTACCACTGAAGCTTTCTTT. As protein: CASKSGTVTTEAFF.